Listed below are T cell receptor beta chains from one sample, sequenced in a study of T cells in Graves' hyperthyroidism and ophthalmopathy. TCRdb reprocessed the multiplex PCR reads via MiXCR and lists one record per CDR3 protein. The sample shows 530,000 or so distinct CDR3 sequences, over 15% of them seen only once. Sequenced: blood. The receptors originated from a woman between 18 and 30 years old with Graves' ophthalmopathy. Both conserved end residues are part of each CDR3. D genes are given only for firm matches. Expanded clones get a size class; other rows say once, few or many, or leave the size out.

D gene: TRBD1
J gene: TRBJ1-2
V gene: TRBV13
clone size: many
CDR3 protein: CASSRNMGQNYGYTF
CDR3 DNA: TGTGCCAGCAGCCGGAATATGGGACAGAACTATGGCTACACCTTC

D gene: NA
J gene: TRBJ1-6
V gene: TRBV19
clone size: NA
CDR3 protein: CASSSLQGDNSPLHF
CDR3 DNA: TGTGCCAGTAGTAGCCTACAGGGTGATAATTCACCCCTCCACTTT

D gene: TRBD2
J gene: TRBJ2-3
V gene: TRBV28
clone size: many
CDR3 protein: CASTTWGRAGDTQYF
CDR3 DNA: TGTGCCAGCACCACATGGGGGAGGGCCGGGGATACGCAGTATTTT

D gene: NA
J gene: TRBJ2-6
V gene: TRBV27
clone size: few
CDR3 protein: CASSLSNSGANVLTF
CDR3 DNA: TGTGCCAGCAGTTTATCGAACTCTGGGGCCAACGTCCTGACTTTC

D gene: NA
J gene: TRBJ2-7
V gene: TRBV4-1
clone size: NA
CDR3 protein: CASSRGQTSYEQYF
CDR3 DNA: TGCGCCAGCAGCAGGGGACAAACCTCCTACGAGCAGTACTTC

D gene: NA
J gene: TRBJ2-1
V gene: TRBV28
clone size: many
CDR3 protein: CASTQGNEQFF
CDR3 DNA: TGTGCCAGCACCCAAGGCAATGAGCAGTTCTTC

D gene: TRBD1
J gene: TRBJ1-2
V gene: TRBV6-1
clone size: NA
CDR3 protein: CASRAGTGSGYTF
CDR3 DNA: TGTGCCAGCAGAGCCGGGACAGGAAGTGGCTACACCTTC

D gene: TRBD2
J gene: TRBJ2-7
V gene: TRBV12-3/TRBV12-4
clone size: NA
CDR3 protein: CASSPGLAGGPYNEQYF
CDR3 DNA: TGTGCCAGCAGTCCTGGACTAGCGGGGGGCCCCTACAATGAGCAGTACTTC

D gene: TRBD1
J gene: TRBJ2-1
V gene: TRBV6-5
clone size: many
CDR3 protein: CASSYEGGRYNEQFF
CDR3 DNA: TGTGCCAGCAGTTACGAAGGGGGCAGGTACAATGAGCAGTTCTTC

D gene: NA
J gene: TRBJ1-1
V gene: TRBV18
clone size: many
CDR3 protein: CASSQFQGSTEAFF
CDR3 DNA: TGTGCCAGCTCACAATTCCAGGGGTCCACTGAAGCTTTCTTT

D gene: NA
J gene: TRBJ2-7
V gene: TRBV5-1
clone size: NA
CDR3 protein: CASSFETGAYEQYF
CDR3 DNA: TGCGCCAGCAGCTTCGAGACAGGAGCCTACGAGCAGTACTTC

D gene: NA
J gene: TRBJ2-7
V gene: TRBV12-3/TRBV12-4
clone size: few
CDR3 protein: CASGRGPINSYEQYF
CDR3 DNA: TGTGCCAGCGGCAGGGGACCTATAAACTCCTACGAGCAGTACTTC

D gene: NA
J gene: TRBJ1-3
V gene: TRBV6-1
clone size: NA
CDR3 protein: CASRDQGSGNTIYF
CDR3 DNA: TGTGCCAGCAGAGATCAGGGGTCTGGAAACACCATATATTTT

D gene: NA
J gene: TRBJ2-3
V gene: TRBV7-2
clone size: many
CDR3 protein: CASSAQGNTDTQYF
CDR3 DNA: TGTGCCAGCAGCGCCCAGGGGAACACAGATACGCAGTATTTT

D gene: TRBD1
J gene: TRBJ1-1
V gene: TRBV20-1
clone size: many
CDR3 protein: CSAWTGGGAEAFF
CDR3 DNA: TGCAGTGCTTGGACAGGGGGAGGAGCTGAAGCTTTCTTT

D gene: NA
J gene: TRBJ2-1
V gene: TRBV28
clone size: NA
CDR3 protein: CASSQGTWRYNEQFF
CDR3 DNA: TGTGCCAGCAGTCAGGGGACCTGGCGATACAATGAGCAGTTCTTC

D gene: NA
J gene: TRBJ2-7
V gene: TRBV28
clone size: few
CDR3 protein: CASTKERGLIEQYF
CDR3 DNA: TGTGCCAGCACAAAGGAGAGGGGCTTGATCGAGCAGTACTTC

D gene: NA
J gene: TRBJ2-3
V gene: TRBV11-2
clone size: many
CDR3 protein: CASSLGTPSTDTQYF
CDR3 DNA: TGTGCCAGCAGCTTAGGGACACCTAGCACAGATACGCAGTATTTT

D gene: TRBD1
J gene: TRBJ2-3
V gene: TRBV10-3
clone size: once
CDR3 protein: CAISGDRGTDTQYF
CDR3 DNA: TGTGCCATCAGTGGAGACAGGGGCACAGATACGCAGTATTTT

D gene: NA
J gene: TRBJ1-1
V gene: TRBV28
clone size: many
CDR3 protein: CASSLGQRYTEAFF
CDR3 DNA: TGTGCCAGCAGTTTAGGGCAGCGCTACACTGAAGCTTTCTTT

D gene: TRBD1
J gene: TRBJ1-1
V gene: TRBV12-3/TRBV12-4
clone size: many
CDR3 protein: CASSQDRVTEAFF
CDR3 DNA: TGTGCCAGCAGTCAAGACAGGGTCACTGAAGCTTTCTTT

D gene: NA
J gene: TRBJ1-3
V gene: TRBV6-1
clone size: NA
CDR3 protein: CASSEGRSPSDTIYF
CDR3 DNA: TGTGCCAGCAGTGAAGGGCGCTCGCCCTCTGACACCATATATTTT

D gene: TRBD1
J gene: TRBJ2-7
V gene: TRBV25-1
clone size: NA
CDR3 protein: CASTGQGIPYEQYF
CDR3 DNA: TGTGCCAGCACAGGACAGGGGATTCCCTACGAGCAGTACTTC

D gene: TRBD1
J gene: TRBJ1-3
V gene: TRBV6-1
clone size: many
CDR3 protein: CASSLNRGRAGNTIYF
CDR3 DNA: TGTGCCAGCAGTTTAAACAGGGGAAGGGCTGGAAACACCATATATTTT

D gene: NA
J gene: TRBJ1-1
V gene: TRBV19
clone size: few
CDR3 protein: CASTYRELNTEAFF
CDR3 DNA: TGTGCCAGTACCTACAGGGAGTTAAACACTGAAGCTTTCTTT

D gene: TRBD1
J gene: TRBJ2-2
V gene: TRBV5-1
clone size: NA
CDR3 protein: CASSPRDRVTAGELFF
CDR3 DNA: TGCGCCAGCAGCCCGAGGGACAGGGTGACGGCCGGGGAGCTGTTTTTT

D gene: TRBD1
J gene: TRBJ2-3
V gene: TRBV6-1
clone size: NA
CDR3 protein: CASSEGQGTLDTQYF
CDR3 DNA: TGTGCCAGCAGTGAAGGACAGGGGACGCTCGATACGCAGTATTTT

D gene: NA
J gene: TRBJ2-1
V gene: TRBV12-3/TRBV12-4
clone size: NA
CDR3 protein: CASSLFRRGTASYNEQFF
CDR3 DNA: TGTGCCAGCAGTTTGTTCAGGAGAGGAACAGCCTCCTACAATGAGCAGTTCTTC

D gene: TRBD2
J gene: TRBJ2-1
V gene: TRBV6-5
clone size: many
CDR3 protein: CASSYEASGNYNEQFF
CDR3 DNA: TGTGCCAGCAGTTACGAGGCTAGCGGAAACTACAATGAGCAGTTCTTC

D gene: TRBD1
J gene: TRBJ1-2
V gene: TRBV11-2
clone size: many
CDR3 protein: CASSTKPQGNYGYTF
CDR3 DNA: TGTGCCAGCAGCACCAAGCCACAGGGGAACTATGGCTACACCTTC

D gene: NA
J gene: TRBJ2-2
V gene: TRBV29-1
clone size: many
CDR3 protein: CSVVVGPTGELFF
CDR3 DNA: TGCAGCGTTGTCGTAGGCCCCACCGGGGAGCTGTTTTTT

D gene: TRBD2
J gene: TRBJ2-3
V gene: TRBV7-3
clone size: many
CDR3 protein: CASSSTLAGAADTQYF
CDR3 DNA: TGTGCCAGCAGCTCAACACTAGCGGGAGCGGCAGATACGCAGTATTTT

D gene: TRBD2
J gene: TRBJ2-1
V gene: TRBV24-1
clone size: NA
CDR3 protein: CATSDPNTGGRNEQFF
CDR3 DNA: TGTGCCACCAGTGACCCTAATACGGGGGGGCGGAATGAGCAGTTCTTC

D gene: NA
J gene: TRBJ2-2
V gene: TRBV3-1
clone size: NA
CDR3 protein: CASSQYTTDRIYTGELFF
CDR3 DNA: TGTGCCAGCAGCCAATACACTACCGACAGGATCTACACCGGGGAGCTGTTTTTT

D gene: NA
J gene: TRBJ1-1
V gene: TRBV10-3
clone size: NA
CDR3 protein: CAISETVKTEAFF
CDR3 DNA: TGTGCCATCAGTGAGACGGTCAAGACTGAAGCTTTCTTT

D gene: NA
J gene: TRBJ2-3
V gene: TRBV20-1
clone size: many
CDR3 protein: CSAKGDGTDTQYF
CDR3 DNA: TGCAGTGCTAAAGGGGATGGCACAGATACGCAGTATTTT

D gene: TRBD2
J gene: TRBJ2-3
V gene: TRBV27
clone size: NA
CDR3 protein: CASSSGLAGATSTDTQYF
CDR3 DNA: TGTGCCAGCAGTTCGGGACTAGCGGGGGCCACGAGCACAGATACGCAGTATTTT

D gene: NA
J gene: TRBJ1-6
V gene: TRBV12-3/TRBV12-4
clone size: NA
CDR3 protein: CASSLGDWVSPLHF
CDR3 DNA: TGTGCCAGCAGTTTGGGGGACTGGGTCTCACCCCTCCACTTT

D gene: TRBD1
J gene: TRBJ2-3
V gene: TRBV7-9
clone size: many
CDR3 protein: CASSWDREGTDTQYF
CDR3 DNA: TGTGCCAGCAGCTGGGACAGGGAGGGGACAGATACGCAGTATTTT

D gene: TRBD1
J gene: TRBJ1-2
V gene: TRBV7-2
clone size: few
CDR3 protein: CASSQGTQGGYGYTF
CDR3 DNA: TGTGCCAGCAGCCAAGGAACGCAGGGGGGCTATGGCTACACCTTC

D gene: TRBD1
J gene: TRBJ2-4
V gene: TRBV7-3
clone size: once
CDR3 protein: CASNSQGIGRIQYF
CDR3 DNA: TGTGCCAGCAACTCACAGGGGATAGGACGCATTCAGTACTTC

D gene: TRBD2
J gene: TRBJ2-7
V gene: TRBV7-8
clone size: many
CDR3 protein: CASSPTSGRVYEQYF
CDR3 DNA: TGTGCCAGCAGCCCTACTAGCGGGAGGGTTTACGAGCAGTACTTC

D gene: NA
J gene: TRBJ1-1
V gene: TRBV28
clone size: many
CDR3 protein: CASTDRVNTEAFF
CDR3 DNA: TGTGCCAGCACTGACAGAGTGAACACTGAAGCTTTCTTT

D gene: NA
J gene: TRBJ1-3
V gene: TRBV20-1
clone size: few
CDR3 protein: CSARNALSGNTIYF
CDR3 DNA: TGCAGTGCTAGAAATGCTCTCTCTGGAAACACCATATATTTT

D gene: TRBD1
J gene: TRBJ1-2
V gene: TRBV27
clone size: many
CDR3 protein: CASSDRDRINYGYTF
CDR3 DNA: TGTGCCAGCAGTGACCGGGACAGGATAAACTATGGCTACACCTTC

D gene: NA
J gene: TRBJ2-3
V gene: TRBV6-1
clone size: few
CDR3 protein: CASRTGAGTDTQYF
CDR3 DNA: TGTGCCAGCAGGACGGGGGCAGGCACAGATACGCAGTATTTT

D gene: NA
J gene: TRBJ2-7
V gene: TRBV20-1
clone size: NA
CDR3 protein: CSANAGRYYEQYF
CDR3 DNA: TGCAGTGCTAATGCAGGTCGTTACTACGAGCAGTACTTC